This TCR beta chain was recovered during a study of blood T cell repertoires in COVID-19. About the research overall: Sources were T cells, B-cell-depleted T cells, or PBMCs; the material itself was cDNA or gDNA.

The method was immunoSEQ multiplex PCR; TCRdb's version includes in-frame clones alone and lacks a portion of them. The profile shows more than 200,000 clones, more than 70% of them singletons. Participants were aged roughly 18 to 90 years from some 24 US areas. The V and J ends lost 6 bases and 1 base respectively, with 12 bases between them. This CDR3 has 14 residues. The germline gives CDR1 MDHEN, CDR2 SYDVKM. The origin of this receptor is a woman aged 40 to 50 with acute COVID-19. Input material: PBMCs or T cells enriched from blood (not recorded which). This chain joins TRBV28 and TRBJ1-1, with D tentatively TRBD1 (5 bases). In DNA form, the CDR3 reads TGTGCCAGCAGGTGGGGCAGGGCGAACACTGAAGCTTTCTTT. Amino acid sequence: CASRWGRANTEAFF.